These T cell receptor beta chains were read from a single sample in a study of T-cell memory formation after mild COVID-19. MiXCR, applied by TCRdb to the 5' RACE reads, yields one record per CDR3 protein. The sample contains fewer than 650,000 distinct CDR3 sequences, less than 25% of which appear only once. The sample was PBMCs or a T cell subset sorted from them (not recorded which). These TCRs come from an adult woman who had mild COVID-19 (a few samples of this study predate the infection). Cell type and time point are not known. Both conserved end residues are part of each CDR3. Each record gives: clone size, J gene, D gene, V gene, CDR3 protein, CDR3 DNA. The D gene is left open where the match is weak. A row's size may be missing; if present it is once, few, many or a size class.

size: few; J: TRBJ2-7; D: -; V: TRBV5-6; CDR3: CASSIPGLLYEQYF; DNA: TGTGCCAGCAGCATACCGGGACTTTTATACGAGCAGTACTTC
size: few; J: TRBJ2-3; D: -; V: TRBV20-1; CDR3: CSARDAQKFSGTDTQYF; DNA: TGCAGTGCTAGAGACGCCCAGAAATTCAGTGGCACAGATACGCAGTATTTT
size: few; J: TRBJ1-2; D: -; V: TRBV29-1; CDR3: CSVEQGPSYGYTF; DNA: TGCAGCGTTGAACAGGGCCCAAGCTATGGCTACACCTTC
size: -; J: TRBJ2-5; D: TRBD1; V: TRBV7-2; CDR3: CASSSGTAGGTQYF; DNA: TGTGCCAGCAGCTCGGGGACAGCCGGCGGGACCCAGTACTTC
size: -; J: TRBJ2-1; D: -; V: TRBV11-2; CDR3: CASSLGFDYQFF; DNA: TGTGCCAGCAGCTTAGGATTCGACTACCAGTTCTTC
size: -; J: TRBJ2-1; D: -; V: TRBV5-1; CDR3: CASSPDEGGQFF; DNA: TGCGCCAGCAGCCCGGACGAGGGGGGGCAGTTCTTC
size: many; J: TRBJ2-3; D: -; V: TRBV5-1; CDR3: CASSLGSTDTQYF; DNA: TGCGCCAGCAGCTTGGGTAGCACAGATACGCAGTATTTT
size: -; J: TRBJ1-6; D: TRBD1; V: TRBV18; CDR3: CASSSRDRSYNSPLHF; DNA: TGTGCCAGCTCATCCCGGGACAGATCGTATAATTCACCCCTCCACTTT
size: few; J: TRBJ2-3; D: -; V: TRBV11-2; CDR3: CASSLDPSRDTQYF; DNA: TGTGCCAGCAGCTTAGATCCTAGCAGGGATACGCAGTATTTT
size: few; J: TRBJ2-1; D: TRBD1; V: TRBV19; CDR3: CASEQGATPYNEQFF; DNA: TGTGCCAGCGAACAGGGGGCCACTCCCTACAATGAGCAGTTCTTC
size: few; J: TRBJ2-3; D: -; V: TRBV10-3; CDR3: CAISEPQPTDTQYF; DNA: TGTGCCATCAGTGAGCCGCAACCCACAGATACGCAGTATTTT
size: few; J: TRBJ1-4; D: -; V: TRBV4-2; CDR3: CASSQTDIRSGKLFF; DNA: TGTGCCAGCAGCCAAACTGACATTCGAAGTGGAAAACTGTTTTTT
size: many; J: TRBJ2-7; D: TRBD1; V: TRBV7-2; CDR3: CASAYRDRGSYEQYF; DNA: TGTGCCAGCGCTTACCGGGACAGGGGCTCCTACGAGCAGTACTTC
size: few; J: TRBJ2-1; D: -; V: TRBV28; CDR3: CASRPATKYNEQFF; DNA: TGTGCCAGCAGGCCGGCGACAAAGTACAATGAGCAGTTCTTC
size: -; J: TRBJ2-7; D: TRBD2; V: TRBV12-3/TRBV12-4; CDR3: CASSLSYTFGGLAGDHEQYF; DNA: TGTGCCAGCAGTTTATCATACACTTTCGGGGGACTAGCGGGGGACCACGAGCAGTACTTC
size: few; J: TRBJ2-7; D: TRBD1; V: TRBV7-9; CDR3: CASSHTGGTYEQYF; DNA: TGTGCCAGCAGTCATACAGGGGGCACCTACGAGCAGTACTTC
size: few; J: TRBJ2-3; D: -; V: TRBV2; CDR3: CASRRTSTDTQYF; DNA: TGTGCCAGCAGACGGACTAGCACAGATACGCAGTATTTT
size: -; J: TRBJ2-1; D: -; V: TRBV20-1; CDR3: CSALPHQSSASEQFF; DNA: TGCAGTGCCCTTCCGCACCAATCTAGCGCTAGTGAGCAGTTCTTC
size: few; J: TRBJ1-5; D: -; V: TRBV12-3/TRBV12-4; CDR3: CASSLLGENQPQHF; DNA: TGTGCCAGCAGTTTACTAGGGGAAAATCAGCCCCAGCATTTT
size: few; J: TRBJ2-1; D: -; V: TRBV6-5; CDR3: CASSYRTPRKAYNEQFF; DNA: TGTGCCAGCAGTTACCGCACGCCAAGGAAAGCATACAATGAGCAGTTCTTC
size: many; J: TRBJ2-5; D: TRBD1; V: TRBV2; CDR3: CASSDDGTGVGETQYF; DNA: TGTGCCAGCAGTGATGACGGGACAGGGGTCGGTGAGACCCAGTACTTC
size: -; J: TRBJ2-2; D: -; V: TRBV2; CDR3: CANNSPPGELFF; DNA: TGTGCCAACAATAGTCCCCCCGGGGAGCTGTTTTTT
size: -; J: TRBJ1-4; D: -; V: TRBV4-2; CDR3: CASSQDIGSDEKLFF; DNA: TGTGCCAGCAGCCAAGATATTGGTTCGGATGAAAAACTGTTTTTT
size: few; J: TRBJ2-5; D: -; V: TRBV6-1; CDR3: CASRAGGQETQYF; DNA: TGTGCCAGCAGGGCAGGTGGCCAAGAGACCCAGTACTTC
size: few; J: TRBJ2-7; D: TRBD2; V: TRBV27; CDR3: CASSRTAGLTYEQYF; DNA: TGTGCCAGCAGTCGCACAGCGGGGCTGACCTACGAGCAGTACTTC
size: -; J: TRBJ2-7; D: TRBD2; V: TRBV18; CDR3: CASTRGGRVLEQYF; DNA: TGTGCCAGCACCCGAGGCGGGAGGGTACTCGAGCAGTACTTC
size: few; J: TRBJ2-1; D: -; V: TRBV11-2; CDR3: CASSFSRGSYNEQFF; DNA: TGTGCCAGCAGCTTTTCTCGCGGTTCCTACAATGAGCAGTTCTTC
size: once; J: TRBJ2-2; D: -; V: TRBV5-1; CDR3: CASSPLMRAGELFF; DNA: TGCGCCAGCAGTCCTCTAATGAGGGCCGGGGAGCTGTTTTTT
size: -; J: TRBJ1-4; D: -; V: TRBV7-9; CDR3: CASSFQLNREKLFF; DNA: TGTGCCAGCAGCTTTCAGCTAAACAGGGAAAAACTGTTTTTT
size: few; J: TRBJ2-7; D: TRBD1; V: TRBV20-1; CDR3: CSALYSGTGYSSYEQYF; DNA: TGCAGTGCTTTATATTCCGGGACAGGATACAGCTCCTACGAGCAGTACTTC
size: -; J: TRBJ2-3; D: TRBD2; V: TRBV3-1; CDR3: CASSPGLAGDITDTQYF; DNA: TGTGCCAGCAGCCCGGGACTAGCGGGGGACATTACAGATACGCAGTATTTT
size: -; J: TRBJ2-7; D: -; V: TRBV6-2/TRBV6-3; CDR3: CASSRGQTRAYEQYF; DNA: TGTGCCAGCAGTAGGGGACAAACTAGGGCCTACGAGCAGTACTTC
size: few; J: TRBJ2-1; D: -; V: TRBV12-3/TRBV12-4; CDR3: CASTLGGGADNEQFF; DNA: TGTGCCAGCACCCTCGGGGGAGGAGCGGACAATGAGCAGTTCTTC
size: few; J: TRBJ2-2; D: -; V: TRBV27; CDR3: CASSIHLTGELFF; DNA: TGTGCCAGCAGTATTCATCTAACCGGGGAGCTGTTTTTT
size: -; J: TRBJ1-6; D: -; V: TRBV10-3; CDR3: CAIRGKGTDYNSPLHF; DNA: TGTGCCATCAGGGGAAAGGGGACTGATTATAATTCACCCCTCCACTTT
size: -; J: TRBJ2-7; D: TRBD2; V: TRBV2; CDR3: CASSEGLAGGTYEQYF; DNA: TGTGCCAGCAGTGAAGGACTAGCGGGGGGGACCTACGAGCAGTACTTC
size: few; J: TRBJ2-1; D: -; V: TRBV7-9; CDR3: CASSPGLPYNEQFF; DNA: TGTGCCAGCAGCCCCGGTCTGCCCTACAATGAGCAGTTCTTC
size: -; J: TRBJ2-7; D: -; V: TRBV9; CDR3: CASSKGYEQYF; DNA: TGTGCCAGCAGCAAAGGGTACGAGCAGTACTTC
size: -; J: TRBJ1-2; D: -; V: TRBV7-8; CDR3: CASSLLREANVYGYTF; DNA: TGTGCCAGCAGCTTACTCCGGGAAGCAAACGTCTATGGCTACACCTTC
size: few; J: TRBJ2-2; D: -; V: TRBV9; CDR3: CASSVAPRYTGELFF; DNA: TGTGCCAGCAGCGTAGCCCCAAGGTACACCGGGGAGCTGTTTTTT
size: many; J: TRBJ1-1; D: -; V: TRBV5-1; CDR3: CASSSTEMNTEAFF; DNA: TGCGCCAGCAGCTCAACGGAAATGAACACTGAAGCTTTCTTT
size: few; J: TRBJ2-7; D: TRBD2; V: TRBV12-3/TRBV12-4; CDR3: CASSWFGSGISYEQYF; DNA: TGTGCCAGCAGTTGGTTCGGTAGCGGGATATCCTACGAGCAGTACTTC
size: -; J: TRBJ2-5; D: TRBD1; V: TRBV7-9; CDR3: CASSSYTGGETQYF; DNA: TGTGCCAGCAGCTCGTATACAGGGGGAGAGACCCAGTACTTC
size: few; J: TRBJ1-2; D: TRBD1; V: TRBV25-1; CDR3: CASTGGSYGYTF; DNA: TGTGCCAGCACAGGGGGCAGCTATGGCTACACCTTC
size: few; J: TRBJ2-3; D: TRBD2; V: TRBV12-3/TRBV12-4; CDR3: CASSPLGGSLDTQYF; DNA: TGTGCCAGCAGTCCCCTGGGCGGGAGTTTAGATACGCAGTATTTT